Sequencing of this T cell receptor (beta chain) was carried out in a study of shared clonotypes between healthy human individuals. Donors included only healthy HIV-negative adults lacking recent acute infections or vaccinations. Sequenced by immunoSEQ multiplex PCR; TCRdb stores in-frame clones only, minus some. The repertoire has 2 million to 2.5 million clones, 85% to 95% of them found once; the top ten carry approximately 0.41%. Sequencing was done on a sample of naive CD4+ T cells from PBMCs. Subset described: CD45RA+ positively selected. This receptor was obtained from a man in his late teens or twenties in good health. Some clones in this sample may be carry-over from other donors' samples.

The CDR3 coding sequence is TGTGCCAGCAGATTCCTCCCGACCCGGTCCTACGAGCAGTACTTC. It encodes CASRFLPTRSYEQYF. The rearrangement uses TRBV6-6 and TRBJ2-7; D is unclear. The CDR3 loop spans 15 amino acids. Trimming cost V 6 bases and J 1 base, with 16 bases left between them. In germline, CDR1 is MNHNY, CDR2 SVGAGI (reference sequence).